Listed below are T cell receptor beta chains from one sample, sequenced in a study of T cells after yellow fever vaccination. TCRdb reprocessed the 5' RACE reads via MiXCR and lists one record per CDR3 protein. The repertoire includes 250,000 or so distinct CDR3 sequences, about 3.5% of them detected once, and under 20% sits in the top ten. Material: PBMCs, obtained 15 days after the yellow fever booster vaccination. The receptors derive from a man younger than 35 who received the YFV17D yellow fever vaccine. The CDR3 runs from the conserved cysteine through the conserved F or W. Fields, in order: V gene, D gene, J gene, clone size, CDR3 protein, CDR3 DNA. The D gene is left open where the match is weak. The size field reads once, few, many or a size class.

v_gene: TRBV4-3
d_gene: .
j_gene: TRBJ1-1
abundance: many
CDR3aa: CASSQDESGVDEAFF
CDR3nt: TGCGCCAGCAGCCAAGATGAGTCAGGGGTAGATGAAGCTTTCTTT

v_gene: TRBV20-1
d_gene: .
j_gene: TRBJ1-2
abundance: many
CDR3aa: CSAREPADRLNYGYTF
CDR3nt: TGCAGTGCTAGAGAACCCGCAGACAGGCTTAACTATGGCTACACCTTC

v_gene: TRBV7-2
d_gene: .
j_gene: TRBJ1-1
abundance: many
CDR3aa: CASSTYNTEAFF
CDR3nt: TGTGCCAGCAGCACTTACAACACTGAAGCTTTCTTT

v_gene: TRBV27
d_gene: TRBD1
j_gene: TRBJ1-4
abundance: many
CDR3aa: CASTRRQGALEKLFF
CDR3nt: TGTGCCAGCACGCGTCGACAGGGGGCGCTTGAAAAACTGTTTTTT

v_gene: TRBV15
d_gene: .
j_gene: TRBJ2-3
abundance: many
CDR3aa: CATSREKGMGKDTQYF
CDR3nt: TGTGCCACCAGCAGAGAAAAAGGGATGGGTAAGGATACGCAGTATTTT

v_gene: TRBV5-1
d_gene: TRBD1
j_gene: TRBJ1-4
abundance: many
CDR3aa: CASSQTGGVEKLFF
CDR3nt: TGCGCCAGCAGCCAAACAGGGGGCGTTGAAAAACTGTTTTTT

v_gene: TRBV7-2
d_gene: TRBD2
j_gene: TRBJ2-1
abundance: many
CDR3aa: CASSLGTSVYNEQFF
CDR3nt: TGTGCCAGCAGCCTGGGGACTAGCGTGTACAATGAGCAGTTCTTC

v_gene: TRBV10-3
d_gene: TRBD1
j_gene: TRBJ1-2
abundance: many
CDR3aa: CAIKRTGRYGYTF
CDR3nt: TGTGCCATCAAAAGGACAGGGCGCTATGGCTACACCTTC

v_gene: TRBV12-3/TRBV12-4
d_gene: TRBD2
j_gene: TRBJ2-5
abundance: many
CDR3aa: CASSLMSGGQETQYF
CDR3nt: TGTGCCAGCAGTTTGATGAGCGGGGGCCAAGAGACCCAGTACTTC

v_gene: TRBV7-9
d_gene: .
j_gene: TRBJ2-3
abundance: many
CDR3aa: CASSPPTSTDTQYF
CDR3nt: TGTGCCAGCAGCCCTCCGACGAGCACAGATACGCAGTATTTT

v_gene: TRBV15
d_gene: TRBD1
j_gene: TRBJ1-5
abundance: many
CDR3aa: CATSRGGQVKVPQHF
CDR3nt: TGTGCCACCAGCAGAGGCGGACAGGTTAAGGTGCCCCAGCATTTT

v_gene: TRBV29-1
d_gene: .
j_gene: TRBJ2-1
abundance: many
CDR3aa: CSAGVGFNEQFF
CDR3nt: TGCAGCGCCGGCGTGGGGTTCAATGAGCAGTTCTTC

v_gene: TRBV24-1
d_gene: .
j_gene: TRBJ1-5
abundance: many
CDR3aa: CATSETTGTSYSNQPQHF
CDR3nt: TGTGCCACCAGTGAAACTACCGGGACATCTTATAGCAATCAGCCCCAGCATTTT

v_gene: TRBV6-6
d_gene: .
j_gene: TRBJ1-4
abundance: many
CDR3aa: CASSRGGTILLATNEKLFF
CDR3nt: TGTGCCAGCAGTCGCGGAGGGACAATCCTCCTGGCAACTAATGAAAAACTGTTTTTT

v_gene: TRBV10-3
d_gene: .
j_gene: TRBJ2-7
abundance: many
CDR3aa: CAISESDGYEQYF
CDR3nt: TGTGCCATCAGTGAGTCGGACGGCTACGAGCAGTACTTC

v_gene: TRBV5-4
d_gene: TRBD2
j_gene: TRBJ2-5
abundance: many
CDR3aa: CATTTSSKETQYF
CDR3nt: TGTGCCACCACGACTAGCAGCAAAGAGACCCAGTACTTC

v_gene: TRBV4-2
d_gene: TRBD2
j_gene: TRBJ2-2
abundance: many
CDR3aa: CASSLNGGDTGELFF
CDR3nt: TGTGCCAGCAGCCTTAACGGGGGGGACACCGGGGAGCTGTTTTTT

v_gene: TRBV7-9
d_gene: .
j_gene: TRBJ2-3
abundance: many
CDR3aa: CASSLRVSTDTQYF
CDR3nt: TGTGCCAGCAGCTTACGCGTGAGCACAGATACGCAGTATTTT

v_gene: TRBV9
d_gene: .
j_gene: TRBJ2-3
abundance: many
CDR3aa: CASSVGVETDTQYF
CDR3nt: TGTGCCAGCAGCGTAGGGGTGGAAACAGATACGCAGTATTTT

v_gene: TRBV7-9
d_gene: .
j_gene: TRBJ2-2
abundance: many
CDR3aa: CASSLEPRSTGELFF
CDR3nt: TGTGCCAGCAGCTTAGAACCCCGGAGCACCGGGGAGCTGTTTTTT

v_gene: TRBV5-5
d_gene: .
j_gene: TRBJ2-6
abundance: few
CDR3aa: CASSLIKGTPSGANVLTF
CDR3nt: TGTGCCAGCAGCTTGATTAAGGGAACCCCTTCTGGGGCCAACGTCCTGACTTTC

v_gene: TRBV4-2
d_gene: .
j_gene: TRBJ2-5
abundance: many
CDR3aa: CASSQAEHQETQYF
CDR3nt: TGTGCCAGCAGCCAAGCCGAGCACCAAGAGACCCAGTACTTC

v_gene: TRBV5-1
d_gene: .
j_gene: TRBJ2-4
abundance: many
CDR3aa: CASSQEGGLLGSKNIQYF
CDR3nt: TGCGCCAGCAGCCAGGAGGGAGGCCTCCTGGGCTCCAAAAACATTCAGTACTTC

v_gene: TRBV5-1
d_gene: TRBD1
j_gene: TRBJ2-2
abundance: many
CDR3aa: CASTLRGGQGSAGELFF
CDR3nt: TGCGCCAGCACCCTGAGGGGGGGACAGGGATCGGCCGGGGAGCTGTTTTTT

v_gene: TRBV6-5
d_gene: .
j_gene: TRBJ1-3
abundance: many
CDR3aa: CASSPLFGRNTIYF
CDR3nt: TGTGCCAGCAGTCCCCTCTTTGGGCGAAACACCATATATTTT